These T cell receptor beta chains were read from a single sample in a study of human T cells and chemical hapten exposure. TCRdb used MiXCR to reprocess the RACE reads, holding one entry per CDR3 protein. The sample consists of tens of thousands of distinct CDR3 sequences, 11% of them appearing once. The material was whole blood, obtained in connection with sensitization to the hapten diphenylcyclopropenone (DPC). The receptors come from a woman aged 45-65 years with alopecia areata. Some clones in this sample may be carry-over from other donors' samples. Each CDR3 is given with its conserved first and last residue. A D gene is named only where the DNA matches it firmly. Rows give clone size only sometimes, using once, few, many, or a class for an expanded clone.

d_call j_call clone_size v_call cdr3_length cdr3_nt cdr3_aa
TRBD2 TRBJ2-5 many TRBV20-1 14 TGCAGTGCTAGGCCTTTAGCGGGGCGCGAGACCCAGTACTTC CSARPLAGRETQYF
NA TRBJ1-3 NA TRBV29-1 13 TGCAGCGTTTATCTGGACTCTGGAAACACCATATATTTT CSVYLDSGNTIYF
NA TRBJ2-1 many TRBV2 14 TGTGCCAGCAGTGAAAGACCCCGTTACAATGAGCAGTTCTTC CASSERPRYNEQFF
NA TRBJ2-1 medium-sized TRBV15 16 TGTGCCACCAGCAGAGATCCCCCGCCCAGTTACAATGAGCAGTTCTTC CATSRDPPPSYNEQFF
NA TRBJ2-1 many TRBV6-2/TRBV6-3 18 TGTGCCAGCAGTTACCCCGGGTCCTATTCGGTCAATTACAATGAGCAGTTCTTC CASSYPGSYSVNYNEQFF
NA TRBJ2-2 few TRBV12-5 15 TGTGCTAGTGGCCGGGGGTCCAGGAACACCGGGGAGCTGTTTTTT CASGRGSRNTGELFF
NA TRBJ2-6 few TRBV12-3/TRBV12-4 15 TGTGCCAGCAGTTTAAATGGGGCTGGGGCCAACGTCCTGACTTTC CASSLNGAGANVLTF
TRBD1 TRBJ1-2 NA TRBV28 12 TGTGCCACCAGGGGGGTCAACTATGGCTACACCTTC CATRGVNYGYTF
NA TRBJ1-5 many TRBV2 14 TGTGCCAGCACCCCGGAAAGGGTCAATCAGCCCCAGCATTTT CASTPERVNQPQHF
NA TRBJ1-6 NA TRBV12-3/TRBV12-4 15 TGTGCCAGCAGTCCCCGGGACACATATAATTCACCCCTCCACTTT CASSPRDTYNSPLHF
NA TRBJ2-4 few TRBV12-3/TRBV12-4 12 TGTGCCAGCAGTCTTGTGGAAAACATTCAGTACTTC CASSLVENIQYF
NA TRBJ2-3 many TRBV29-1 16 TGCAGCGTTGAAAGACCGGGAAGTGTAGGCACAGATACGCAGTATTTT CSVERPGSVGTDTQYF
TRBD2 TRBJ2-2 few TRBV6-2/TRBV6-3 15 TGTGCCAGCAGTTCCCTAGCGGGGGTGACCGGGGAGCTGTTTTTT CASSSLAGVTGELFF
TRBD2 TRBJ2-3 few TRBV29-1 14 TGCAGCGTTCAGCCGGTCGCGGGAGTAGATACGCAGTATTTT CSVQPVAGVDTQYF
TRBD1 TRBJ1-1 many TRBV7-9 15 TGTGCCAGCAGCCCGGGGGAAGGGGGCAGGACTGAAGCTTTCTTT CASSPGEGGRTEAFF
NA TRBJ2-5 few TRBV7-6 14 TGTGCCAGCAGCCCCAATCAGGGGTGGGAGACCCAGTACTTC CASSPNQGWETQYF
NA TRBJ2-3 many TRBV3-1 15 TGTGCCAGCAGCTACACGTATTCCCCTGGAGATACGCAGTATTTT CASSYTYSPGDTQYF
TRBD2 TRBJ2-1 few TRBV20-1 15 TGCAGTGCCCCCGGGACTAGCGGGAGTAAAAATGAGCAGTTCTTC CSAPGTSGSKNEQFF
TRBD1 TRBJ1-2 NA TRBV9 13 TGTGCCAGCAGCGTAGGGGACAGTTATGGCTACACCTTC CASSVGDSYGYTF
NA TRBJ1-1 many TRBV12-3/TRBV12-4 17 TGTGCCAGCAGTTTATGGGGCGGTGGTCAGGCCGAGGTAGAAGCTTTCTTT CASSLWGGGQAEVEAFF
NA TRBJ1-2 NA TRBV20-1 14 TGCAGTGCTAGACCTATAACCGGTAGAGAGGGCTACACCTTC CSARPITGREGYTF
NA TRBJ1-1 many TRBV6-2/TRBV6-3 12 TGTGCCAGCATGAAGGGGGGCACTGAAGCTTTCTTT CASMKGGTEAFF
NA TRBJ1-5 many TRBV30 14 TGTGCCTGGAGCCAAGGGGGTAGCAATCAGCCCCAGCATTTT CAWSQGGSNQPQHF
NA TRBJ2-5 many TRBV18 14 TGTGCCAGCTCACCACCAGGTCAACAAGAGACCCAGTACTTC CASSPPGQQETQYF
TRBD2 TRBJ2-3 NA TRBV6-2/TRBV6-3 15 TGTGCCAGCAGTAAATTAGCGGGGGAAACAGATACGCAGTATTTT CASSKLAGETDTQYF
TRBD2 TRBJ2-5 few TRBV20-1 16 TGCAGTGCTAGAAGGCTAGCGGGGGGCCGGGAAGAGACCCAGTACTTC CSARRLAGGREETQYF
NA TRBJ1-3 NA TRBV12-3/TRBV12-4 14 TGTGCCAGCAGTTTTGTGGGGCTTGGAAACACCATATATTTT CASSFVGLGNTIYF
TRBD2 TRBJ2-2 few TRBV7-3 15 TGTGCCAGCAGCTTCCAGACTAGCCGGGCCGGGGAGCTGTTTTTT CASSFQTSRAGELFF
TRBD1 TRBJ2-5 NA TRBV7-6 15 TGTGCCAGCAGCTCGCACCTACAGGGGAGAGAGACCCAGTACTTC CASSSHLQGRETQYF
TRBD1 TRBJ1-4 once TRBV30 14 TGTGCCTGGAGCGGGACAGGGACCGATGAAAAACTGTTTTTT CAWSGTGTDEKLFF
TRBD1 TRBJ2-7 many TRBV5-4 15 TGTGCCAGCAGCTTCGGGGGACAGGGGGTAAACGAGCAGTACTTC CASSFGGQGVNEQYF
NA TRBJ2-1 few TRBV6-6 14 TGTGCTATCTGGAACACGGCAGGTTCTAATGAGCAGTTCTTC CAIWNTAGSNEQFF
NA TRBJ2-5 many TRBV18 14 TGTGCCAGCTCACCAGGGAGTCCCCAAGAGACCCAGTACTTC CASSPGSPQETQYF
TRBD1 TRBJ2-5 few TRBV6-6 15 TGTGCCAGCAGATCCGGGACAGGGGGCGCCGAGACCCAGTACTTC CASRSGTGGAETQYF
NA TRBJ2-2 many TRBV7-9 14 TGTGCCAGCAGCTTAGCGCCTGCCAGCGGGGAGCTGTTTTTT CASSLAPASGELFF
NA TRBJ2-7 many TRBV14 14 TGTGCCAGCAGCCTTTTCGGCGCGGCGGTCGAGCAGTACTTC CASSLFGAAVEQYF